The T cell receptor beta chain described here comes from a study of blood T cell repertoires in COVID-19. Study-level background: There were acute and convalescent COVID-19 samples, and they came from the United States, Italy and Spain. PBMCs, B-cell-depleted T cells, or T cells were the source of the cDNA or gDNA that made up the material.

Original processing methods: Estimation of nucleated cell counts was performed using reference gene primer amplification. Profiling relied on immunoSEQ multiplex PCR, and the TCRdb table lists in-frame clones only, not all of them. That table gives V, J and clone size, and the DNA gave D and trimming. The sample carries some 280,000 clones, around 86% recorded once. J gave up 0 bases and V 1 base, and 9 bases lay outside the gene matches. This CDR3 region has 18 residues. Germline V gene data show CDR1 as SEHNR and CDR2 as FQNEAQ (reference sequence). Sequenced input: peripheral blood. This chain joins TRBV7-9 and TRBJ2-5, with TRBD2 matching over 9 bases. This TCR was sampled from a woman in her 30s with active or convalescent COVID-19. DNA for the CDR3: TGTGCCAGCAGCTTAGGTCCAGCGGGGGGTCCCAACCAAGAGACCCAGTACTTC. It yields the protein CASSLGPAGGPNQETQYF.